This note documents a single T cell receptor beta chain sequence. The data derive from a study of blood T cell repertoires in COVID-19. The assay was immunoSEQ multiplex PCR, and TCRdb's table has in-frame clones only and misses some. The sample carries about 52,000 clones, roughly 89% recorded once. Germline V lookup: CDR1 ENHRY, CDR2 SYGVKD. Germline trimming cut 3 bases from V and 0 bases from J; bases unmatched to any gene: 8. CDR3 length: 16 amino acids. This rearrangement joins TRBV10-3 to TRBJ2-7, with 7 bases aligning to TRBD1. The TCR sequence derives from a man aged 55 to 69 with active COVID-19. The sequencing sample was made of peripheral blood. In nucleotides, the CDR3 is TGTGCCATCAGTGATGGGACGACAGGGAGCTCCTACGAGCAGTACTTC. Translation gives CAISDGTTGSSYEQYF.